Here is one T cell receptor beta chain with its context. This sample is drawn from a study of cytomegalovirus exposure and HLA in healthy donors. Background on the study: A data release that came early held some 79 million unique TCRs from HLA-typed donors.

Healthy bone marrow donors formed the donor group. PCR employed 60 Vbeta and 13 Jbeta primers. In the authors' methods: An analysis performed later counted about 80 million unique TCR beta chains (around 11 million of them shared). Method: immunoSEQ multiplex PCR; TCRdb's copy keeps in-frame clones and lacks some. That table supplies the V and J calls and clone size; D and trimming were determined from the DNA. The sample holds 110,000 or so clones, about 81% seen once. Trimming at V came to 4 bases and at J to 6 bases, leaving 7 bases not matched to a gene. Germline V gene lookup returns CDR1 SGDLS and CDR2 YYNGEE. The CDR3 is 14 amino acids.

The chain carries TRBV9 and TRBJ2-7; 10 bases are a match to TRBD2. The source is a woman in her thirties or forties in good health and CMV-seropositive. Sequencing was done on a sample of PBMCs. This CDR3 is CASSPSGGASEQYF. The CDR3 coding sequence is TGTGCCAGCAGCCCCAGCGGGGGGGCTTCCGAGCAGTACTTC.